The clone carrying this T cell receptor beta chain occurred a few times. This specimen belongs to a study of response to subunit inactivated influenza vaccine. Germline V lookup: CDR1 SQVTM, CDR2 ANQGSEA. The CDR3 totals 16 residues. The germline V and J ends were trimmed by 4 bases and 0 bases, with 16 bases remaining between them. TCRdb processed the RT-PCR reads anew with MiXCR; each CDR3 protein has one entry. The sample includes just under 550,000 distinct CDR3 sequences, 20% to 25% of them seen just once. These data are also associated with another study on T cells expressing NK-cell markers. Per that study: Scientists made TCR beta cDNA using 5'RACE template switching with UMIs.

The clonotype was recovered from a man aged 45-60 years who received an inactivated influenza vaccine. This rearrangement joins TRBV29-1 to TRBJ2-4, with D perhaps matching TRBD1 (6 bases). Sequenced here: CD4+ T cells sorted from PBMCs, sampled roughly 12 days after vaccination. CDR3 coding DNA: TGCAGCGTTGCCGACAGGCCGTACTCAGCCAAAAACATTCAGTACTTC. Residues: CSVADRPYSAKNIQYF.